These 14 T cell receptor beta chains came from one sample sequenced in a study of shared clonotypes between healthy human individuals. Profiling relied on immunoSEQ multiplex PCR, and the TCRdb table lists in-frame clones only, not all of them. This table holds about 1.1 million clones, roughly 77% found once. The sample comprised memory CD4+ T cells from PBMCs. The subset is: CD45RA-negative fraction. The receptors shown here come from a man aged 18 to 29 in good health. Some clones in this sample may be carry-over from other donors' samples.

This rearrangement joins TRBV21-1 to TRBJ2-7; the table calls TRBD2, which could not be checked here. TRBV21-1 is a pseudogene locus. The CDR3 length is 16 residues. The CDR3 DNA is TGTGCCAGCAGCAAAGGGAACCGACTAGTTCGGTACGAGCAGTACTTC. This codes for CASSKGNRLVRYEQYF.

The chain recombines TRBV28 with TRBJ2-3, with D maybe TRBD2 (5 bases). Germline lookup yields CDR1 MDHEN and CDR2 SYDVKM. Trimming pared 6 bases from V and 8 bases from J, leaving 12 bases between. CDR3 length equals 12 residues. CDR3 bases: TGTGCCAGCAGCTTAGGACTCGCTACGCAGTATTTT. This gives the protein CASSLGLATQYF.

CDR3 sequence reads: CASSPNWGSYEQYF. The CDR3 nucleotides read TGTGCCAGCAGTCCGAACTGGGGCTCCTACGAGCAGTACTTC. V is TRBV28 and J is TRBJ2-7; D gene ambiguous. Germline values: CDR1 MDHEN, CDR2 SYDVKM. This CDR3 has 14 residues. Trimming stripped 5 bases from V and 0 bases from J, with 11 bases between.

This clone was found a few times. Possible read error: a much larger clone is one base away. CDR3 DNA sequence: TGTGCCAGCAGGTTTCTAGCGGGGAATGAGCAGTTCTTC. Its translation is CASRFLAGNEQFF. The V and J genes are TRBV28 and TRBJ2-1; 9 bases line up with TRBD2. V lost 6 bases, J lost 7 bases, and 4 bases stayed unmatched. In germline, CDR1 is MDHEN, CDR2 SYDVKM. The CDR3 has 13 residues. The variable domain in full, with the rest retrieved from reference TRBV28 and TRBJ2-1, is DVKVTQSSRYLVKRTGEKVFLECVQDMDHENMFWYRQDPGLGLRLIYFSYDVKMKEKGDIPEGYSVSREKKERFSLILESASTNQTSMYLCASRFLAGNEQFFGPGTRLTVL.

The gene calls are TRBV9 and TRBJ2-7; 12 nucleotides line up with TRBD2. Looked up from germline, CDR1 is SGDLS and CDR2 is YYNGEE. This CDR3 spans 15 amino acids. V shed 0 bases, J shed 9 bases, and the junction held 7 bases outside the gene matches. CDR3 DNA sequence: TGTGCCAGCAGCGTAGGATCTAGCGGGAGGGCCGGGCAGTACTTC. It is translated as CASSVGSSGRAGQYF. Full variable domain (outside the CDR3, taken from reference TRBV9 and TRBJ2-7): DSGVTQTPKHLITATGQRVTLRCSPRSGDLSVYWYQQSLDQGLQFLIQYYNGEERAKGNILERFSAQQFPDLHSELNLSSLELGDSALYFCASSVGSSGRAGQYFGPGTRLTVT.

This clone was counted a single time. CDR3 residues: CASSFPGLAGAETQYF. The CDR3 DNA is TGTGCCAGCAGTTTCCCGGGACTAGCGGGAGCAGAGACCCAGTACTTC. This sequence joins TRBV28 and TRBJ2-5; TRBD2 aligns across 14 bases. The CDR3 is made up of 16 amino acids. V lost 3 bases and J lost 4; bases outside the gene matches: 4. The germline V gene has CDR1 MDHEN and CDR2 SYDVKM. The full variable domain, completed using reference TRBV28 and TRBJ2-5, is DVKVTQSSRYLVKRTGEKVFLECVQDMDHENMFWYRQDPGLGLRLIYFSYDVKMKEKGDIPEGYSVSREKKERFSLILESASTNQTSMYLCASSFPGLAGAETQYFGPGTRLLVL.

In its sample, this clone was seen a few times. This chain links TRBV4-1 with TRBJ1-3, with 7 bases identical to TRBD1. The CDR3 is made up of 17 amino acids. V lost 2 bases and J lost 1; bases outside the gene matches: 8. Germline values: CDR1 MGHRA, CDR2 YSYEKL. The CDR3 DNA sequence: TGCGCCAGCAGCCAACCTTGGACAGGACCTTCTGGAAACACCATATATTTT. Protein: CASSQPWTGPSGNTIYF.

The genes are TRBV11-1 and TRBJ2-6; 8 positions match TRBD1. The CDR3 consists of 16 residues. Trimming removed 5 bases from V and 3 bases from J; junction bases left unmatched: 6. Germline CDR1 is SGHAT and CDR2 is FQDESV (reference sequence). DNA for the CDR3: TGTGCCAGCAGCCGACACAGGGGGGATGGGGCCAACGTCCTGACTTTC. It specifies CASSRHRGDGANVLTF. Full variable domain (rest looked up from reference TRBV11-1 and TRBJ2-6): EAEVAQSPRYKITEKSQAVAFWCDPISGHATLYWYRQILGQGPELLVQFQDESVVDDSQLPKDRFSAERLKGVDSTLKIQPAELGDSAMYLCASSRHRGDGANVLTFGAGSRLTVL.

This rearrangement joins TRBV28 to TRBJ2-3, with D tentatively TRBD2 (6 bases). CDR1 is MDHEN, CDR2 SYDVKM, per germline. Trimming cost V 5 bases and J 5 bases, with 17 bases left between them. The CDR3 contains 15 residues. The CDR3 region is CASSALSGGEDTQYF. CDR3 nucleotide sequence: TGTGCCAGCAGTGCCTTATCGGGCGGGGAAGATACGCAGTATTTT.

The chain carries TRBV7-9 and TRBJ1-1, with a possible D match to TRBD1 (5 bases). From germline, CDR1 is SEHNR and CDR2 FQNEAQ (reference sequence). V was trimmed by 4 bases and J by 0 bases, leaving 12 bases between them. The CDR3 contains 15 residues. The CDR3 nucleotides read TGTGCCAGCAGCTCGAGACAGACCTTGAACACTGAAGCTTTCTTT. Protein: CASSSRQTLNTEAFF. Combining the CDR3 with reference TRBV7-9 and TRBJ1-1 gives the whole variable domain DTGVSQNPRHKITKRGQNVTFRCDPISEHNRLYWYRQTLGQGPEFLTYFQNEAQLEKSRLLSDRFSAERPKGSFSTLEIQRTEQGDSAMYLCASSSRQTLNTEAFFGQGTRLTVV.

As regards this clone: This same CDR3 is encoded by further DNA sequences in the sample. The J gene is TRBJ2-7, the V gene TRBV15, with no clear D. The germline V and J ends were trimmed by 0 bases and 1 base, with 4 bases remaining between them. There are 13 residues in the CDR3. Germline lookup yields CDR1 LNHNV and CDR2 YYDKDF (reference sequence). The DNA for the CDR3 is TGTGCCACCAGCAGAGATCGATCCTACGAGCAGTACTTC. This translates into CATSRDRSYEQYF. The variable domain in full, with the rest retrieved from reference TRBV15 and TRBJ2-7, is DAMVIQNPRYQVTQFGKPVTLSCSQTLNHNVMYWYQQKSSQAPKLLFHYYDKDFNNEADTPDNFQSRRPNTSFCFLDIRSPGLGDTAMYLCATSRDRSYEQYFGPGTRLTVT.

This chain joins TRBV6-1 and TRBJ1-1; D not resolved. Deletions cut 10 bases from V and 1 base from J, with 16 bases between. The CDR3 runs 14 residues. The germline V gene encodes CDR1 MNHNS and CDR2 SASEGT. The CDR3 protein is CAITSGLSNTEAFF. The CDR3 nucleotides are TGTGCCATTACGTCCGGGCTCTCGAACACTGAAGCTTTCTTT.

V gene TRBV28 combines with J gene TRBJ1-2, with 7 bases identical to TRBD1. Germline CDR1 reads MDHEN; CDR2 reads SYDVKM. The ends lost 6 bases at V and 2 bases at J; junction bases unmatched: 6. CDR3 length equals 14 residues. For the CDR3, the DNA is TGTGCCAGCAGAATGACAGGGTCCAACTATGGCTACACCTTC. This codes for CASRMTGSNYGYTF.

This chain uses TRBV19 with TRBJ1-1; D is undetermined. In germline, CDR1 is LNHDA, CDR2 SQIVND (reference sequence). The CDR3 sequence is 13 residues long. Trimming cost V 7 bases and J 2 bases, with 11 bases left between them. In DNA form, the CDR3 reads TGTGCCAGTAACGATCGTTCTAACACTGAAGCTTTCTTT. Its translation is CASNDRSNTEAFF. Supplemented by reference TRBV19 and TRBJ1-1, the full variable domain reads DGGITQSPKYLFRKEGQNVTLSCEQNLNHDAMYWYRQDPGQGLRLIYYSQIVNDFQKGDIAEGYSVSREKKESFPLTVTSAQKNPTAFYLCASNDRSNTEAFFGQGTRLTVV.